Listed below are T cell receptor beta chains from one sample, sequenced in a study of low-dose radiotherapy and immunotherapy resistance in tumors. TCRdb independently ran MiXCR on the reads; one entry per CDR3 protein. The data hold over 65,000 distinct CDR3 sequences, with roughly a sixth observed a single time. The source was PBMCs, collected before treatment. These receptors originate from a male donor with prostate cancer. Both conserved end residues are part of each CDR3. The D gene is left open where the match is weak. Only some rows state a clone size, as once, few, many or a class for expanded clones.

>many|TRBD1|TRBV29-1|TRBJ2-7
CSVEDDRVGDSYEQYF
TGCAGCGTTGAAGACGACAGGGTTGGGGACTCCTACGAGCAGTACTTC
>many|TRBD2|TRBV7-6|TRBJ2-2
CASSRLAARTGELFF
TGTGCCAGCAGTCGACTAGCGGCGAGGACCGGGGAGCTGTTTTTT
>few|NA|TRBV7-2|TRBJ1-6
CASSLERNSPLHF
TGTGCCAGCAGCTTAGAGAGGAATTCACCCCTCCACTTT
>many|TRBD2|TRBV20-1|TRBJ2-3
CSARKAGDTDTQYF
TGCAGTGCCCGAAAAGCGGGAGACACAGATACGCAGTATTTT
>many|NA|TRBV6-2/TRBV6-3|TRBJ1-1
CASSDTGNTEAFF
TGTGCCAGCAGCGATACAGGGAACACTGAAGCTTTCTTT
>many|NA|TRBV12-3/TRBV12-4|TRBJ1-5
CASSPSFRAYSNQPQHF
TGTGCCAGCAGCCCTTCGTTCAGGGCTTACAGCAATCAGCCCCAGCATTTT
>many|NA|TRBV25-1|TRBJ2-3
CASSAQGTPDTQYF
TGTGCCAGCAGTGCCCAGGGTACCCCAGATACGCAGTATTTT
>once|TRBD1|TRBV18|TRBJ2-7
CASSRGQNYEQYF
TGTGCCAGCTCACGGGGACAGAACTACGAGCAGTACTTC
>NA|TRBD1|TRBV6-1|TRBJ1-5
CASRTDRGPVGNQPQHF
TGTGCCAGCAGGACCGACAGGGGGCCGGTCGGCAATCAGCCCCAGCATTTT
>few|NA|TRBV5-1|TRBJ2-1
CASSLRVRGYNEQFF
TGCGCCAGCAGCCTTAGGGTGAGAGGTTACAATGAGCAGTTCTTC
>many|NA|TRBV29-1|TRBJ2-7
CSVGLNSYEQYF
TGCAGCGTTGGCTTAAACTCCTACGAGCAGTACTTC
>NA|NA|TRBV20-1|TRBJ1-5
CSASRMGRDAEPQHF
TGCAGTGCTAGTCGGATGGGTAGGGACGCCGAGCCCCAGCATTTT
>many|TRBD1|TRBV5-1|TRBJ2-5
CASSRTYGQGLGETQYF
TGCGCCAGCAGCCGGACCTATGGACAGGGGCTCGGGGAGACCCAGTACTTC
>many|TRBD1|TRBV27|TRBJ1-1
CASSSAGTAITEAFF
TGTGCCAGCAGTTCCGCCGGGACAGCGATCACTGAAGCTTTCTTT
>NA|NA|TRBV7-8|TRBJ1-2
CASSRARISSNYGYTF
TGTGCCAGCAGCCGGGCACGGATTTCTTCAAACTATGGCTACACCTTC
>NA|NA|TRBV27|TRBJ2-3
CANIAPGTDTQYF
TGTGCCAACATAGCCCCCGGGACAGATACGCAGTATTTT
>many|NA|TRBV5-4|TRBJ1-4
CASGFGDGFREKLFF
TGTGCCAGCGGTTTTGGGGACGGGTTTCGAGAAAAACTGTTTTTT
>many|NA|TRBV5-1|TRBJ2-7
CASSPPRPGRGYEQYF
TGCGCCAGCAGCCCACCGCGGCCGGGAAGGGGCTACGAGCAGTACTTC
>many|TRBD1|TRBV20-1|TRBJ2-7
CSARDRTGRDEQYF
TGCAGTGCTAGAGACCGGACAGGGCGGGACGAGCAGTACTTC
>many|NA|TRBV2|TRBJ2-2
CASSEGGEWELFF
TGTGCCAGCAGCGAGGGGGGGGAGTGGGAGCTGTTTTTT
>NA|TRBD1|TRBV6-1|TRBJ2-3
CATGQERGTDTQYF
TGTGCCACCGGACAGGAGAGGGGCACAGATACGCAGTATTTT
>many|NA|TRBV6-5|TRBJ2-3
CAISRAGGTDTQYF
TGTGCCATATCCCGGGCAGGAGGCACAGATACGCAGTATTTT
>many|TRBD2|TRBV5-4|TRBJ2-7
CASSLGLAGAYEQYF
TGTGCCAGCAGCTTGGGACTAGCGGGGGCCTACGAGCAGTACTTC
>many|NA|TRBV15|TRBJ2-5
CATSRDRADQETQYF
TGTGCCACCAGCAGAGATCGGGCAGACCAAGAGACCCAGTACTTC